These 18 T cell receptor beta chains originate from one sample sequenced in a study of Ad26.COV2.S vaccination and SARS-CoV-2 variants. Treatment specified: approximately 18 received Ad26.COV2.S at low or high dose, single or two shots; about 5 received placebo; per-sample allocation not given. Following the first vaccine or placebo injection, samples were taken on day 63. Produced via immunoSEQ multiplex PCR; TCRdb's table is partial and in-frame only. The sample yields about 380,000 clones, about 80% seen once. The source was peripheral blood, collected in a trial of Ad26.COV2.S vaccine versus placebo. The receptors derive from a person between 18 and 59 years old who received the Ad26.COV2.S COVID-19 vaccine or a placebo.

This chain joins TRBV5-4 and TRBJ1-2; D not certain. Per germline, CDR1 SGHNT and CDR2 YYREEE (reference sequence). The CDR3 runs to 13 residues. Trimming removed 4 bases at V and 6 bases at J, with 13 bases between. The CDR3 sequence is CASSPGLVNGYTF. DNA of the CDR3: TGTGCCAGCAGCCCGGGCCTGGTGAATGGCTACACCTTC.

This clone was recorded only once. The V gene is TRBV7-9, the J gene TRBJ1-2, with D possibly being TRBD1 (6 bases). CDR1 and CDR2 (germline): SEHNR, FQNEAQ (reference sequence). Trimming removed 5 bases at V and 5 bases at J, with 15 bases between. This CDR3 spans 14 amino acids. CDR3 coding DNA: TGTGCCAGCAGCGGAGCGGAGGGGGGGTATGGCTACACCTTC. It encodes CASSGAEGGYGYTF.

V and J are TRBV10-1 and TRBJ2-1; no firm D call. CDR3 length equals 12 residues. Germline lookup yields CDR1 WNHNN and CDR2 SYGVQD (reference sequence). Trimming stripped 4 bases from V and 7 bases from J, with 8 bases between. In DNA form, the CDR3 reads TGCGCCAGCAGTGTATCCAGGAATGAGCAGTTCTTC. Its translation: CASSVSRNEQFF.

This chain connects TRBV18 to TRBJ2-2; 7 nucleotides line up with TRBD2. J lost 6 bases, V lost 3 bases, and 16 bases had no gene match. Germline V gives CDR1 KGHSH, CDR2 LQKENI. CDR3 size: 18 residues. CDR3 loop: CASSPQEVGLGKAGELFF. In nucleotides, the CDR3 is TGTGCCAGCTCACCTCAGGAAGTCGGACTAGGAAAGGCCGGGGAGCTGTTTTTT.

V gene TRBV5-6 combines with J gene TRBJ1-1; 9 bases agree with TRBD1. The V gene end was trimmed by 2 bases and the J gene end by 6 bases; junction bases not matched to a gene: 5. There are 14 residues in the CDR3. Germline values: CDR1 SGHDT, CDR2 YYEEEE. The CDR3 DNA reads TGTGCCAGCAGCTTTGGGACAGGGAATGCTGAAGCTTTCTTT. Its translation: CASSFGTGNAEAFF.

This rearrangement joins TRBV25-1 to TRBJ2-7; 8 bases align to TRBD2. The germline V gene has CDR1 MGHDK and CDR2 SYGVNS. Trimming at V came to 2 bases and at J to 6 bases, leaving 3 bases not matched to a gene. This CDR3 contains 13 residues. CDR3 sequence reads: CASSEIGGVEQYF. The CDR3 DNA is TGTGCCAGCAGTGAAATCGGGGGGGTCGAGCAGTACTTC.

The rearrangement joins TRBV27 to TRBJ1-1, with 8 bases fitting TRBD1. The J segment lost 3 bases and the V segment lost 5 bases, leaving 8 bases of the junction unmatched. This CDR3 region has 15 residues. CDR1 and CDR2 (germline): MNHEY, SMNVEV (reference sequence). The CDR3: CASSSRQGTDTEAFF. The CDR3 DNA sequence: TGTGCCAGCAGTAGCAGACAGGGGACGGACACTGAAGCTTTCTTT.

CDR3 DNA: TGTGCCAGCTCACCGTCCAGCCCCCGGCAGGAGACCCAGTACTTC. As protein: CASSPSSPRQETQYF. The chain links TRBV18 to TRBJ2-5, with unresolved D. CDR1 KGHSH and CDR2 LQKENI come from the germline V gene. The CDR3 runs 15 residues. Trimming shortened V by 3 bases and J by 5 bases, and 16 bases separated the two germline ends. Supplemented by reference TRBV18 and TRBJ2-5, the full variable domain reads NAGVMQNPRHLVRRRGQEARLRCSPMKGHSHVYWYRQLPEEGLKFMVYLQKENIIDESGMPKERFSAEFPKEGPSILRIQQVVRGDSAAYFCASSPSSPRQETQYFGPGTRLLVL.

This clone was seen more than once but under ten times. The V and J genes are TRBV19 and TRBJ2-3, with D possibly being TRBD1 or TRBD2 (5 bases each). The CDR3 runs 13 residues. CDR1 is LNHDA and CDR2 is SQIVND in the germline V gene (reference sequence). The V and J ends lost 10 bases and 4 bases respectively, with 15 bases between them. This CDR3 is CATSRGVADTQYF. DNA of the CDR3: TGTGCCACTTCAAGGGGAGTTGCAGATACGCAGTATTTT.

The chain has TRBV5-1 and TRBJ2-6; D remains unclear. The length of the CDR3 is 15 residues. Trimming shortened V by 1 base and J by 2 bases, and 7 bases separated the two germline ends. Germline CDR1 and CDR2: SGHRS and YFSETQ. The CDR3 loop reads CASSLTWAGANVLTF. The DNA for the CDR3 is TGCGCCAGCAGCTTGACCTGGGCTGGGGCCAACGTCCTGACTTTC.

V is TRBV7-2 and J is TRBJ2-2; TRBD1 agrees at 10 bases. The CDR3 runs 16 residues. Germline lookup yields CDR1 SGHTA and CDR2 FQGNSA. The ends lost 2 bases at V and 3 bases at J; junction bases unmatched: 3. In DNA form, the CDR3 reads TGTGCCAGCAGCTTATTGACAGGGGGCTACACCGGGGAGCTGTTTTTT. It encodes CASSLLTGGYTGELFF.

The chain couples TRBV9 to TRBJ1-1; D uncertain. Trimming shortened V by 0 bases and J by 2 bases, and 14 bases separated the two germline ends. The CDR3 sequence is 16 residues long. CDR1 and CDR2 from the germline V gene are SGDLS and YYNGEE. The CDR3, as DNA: TGTGCCAGCAGCGTAGGAGACGTAGTGGGTAACACTGAAGCTTTCTTT. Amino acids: CASSVGDVVGNTEAFF.

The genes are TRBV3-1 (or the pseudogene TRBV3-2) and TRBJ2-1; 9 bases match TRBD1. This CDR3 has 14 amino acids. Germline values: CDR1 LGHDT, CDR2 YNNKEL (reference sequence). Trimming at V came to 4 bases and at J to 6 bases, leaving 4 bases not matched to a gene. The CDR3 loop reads CASSLKTGGNEQFF. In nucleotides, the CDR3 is TGTGCCAGCAGCCTAAAGACAGGGGGCAATGAGCAGTTCTTC.

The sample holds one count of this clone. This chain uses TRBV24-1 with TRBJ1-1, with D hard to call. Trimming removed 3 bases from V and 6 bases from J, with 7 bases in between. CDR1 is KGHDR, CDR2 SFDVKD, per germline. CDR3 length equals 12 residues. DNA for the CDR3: TGTGCCACCAGTGATAGGAGGGCTGAAGCTTTCTTT. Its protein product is CATSDRRAEAFF.

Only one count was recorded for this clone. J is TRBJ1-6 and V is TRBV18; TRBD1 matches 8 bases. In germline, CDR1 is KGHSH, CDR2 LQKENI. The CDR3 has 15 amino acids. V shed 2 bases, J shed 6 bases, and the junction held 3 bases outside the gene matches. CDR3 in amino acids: CASSPADRANSPLHF. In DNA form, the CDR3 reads TGTGCCAGCTCACCAGCGGACAGGGCTAATTCACCCCTCCACTTT.

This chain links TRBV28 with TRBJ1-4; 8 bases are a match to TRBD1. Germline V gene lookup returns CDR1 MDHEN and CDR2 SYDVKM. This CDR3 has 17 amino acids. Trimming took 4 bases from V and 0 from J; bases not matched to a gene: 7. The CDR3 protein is CASSSYPRGPTNEKLFF. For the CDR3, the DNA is TGTGCCAGCAGTTCATACCCCAGGGGGCCAACTAATGAAAAACTGTTTTTT.

CDR3 amino acids: CASSYGTMETQYF. The DNA of the CDR3 is TGTGCCAGCAGCTATGGGACTATGGAGACCCAGTACTTC. The rearrangement joins TRBV7-6 to TRBJ2-5, with TRBD2 matching 7 bases. The CDR3 consists of 13 residues. V dropped 4 bases and J dropped 5; count of bases not matched to a gene: 4. Germline V lookup: CDR1 SGHVS, CDR2 FNYEAQ.

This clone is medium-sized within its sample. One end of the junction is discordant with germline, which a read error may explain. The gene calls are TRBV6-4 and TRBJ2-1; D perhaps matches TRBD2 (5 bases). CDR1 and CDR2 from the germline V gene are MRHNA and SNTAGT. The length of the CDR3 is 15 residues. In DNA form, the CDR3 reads TGTGCCACCAGTAGGACCGGGGACTCCTACAATGAGCAGTTCTTC. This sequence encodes CATSRTGDSYNEQFF.